This T cell receptor (beta chain) was profiled in a study of blood T cells in healthy people across ages. Study details: Template-switching capture recovered about one barcoded beta molecule per two T cells. Study-level results: Relative to aged donors, long-lived donors carried more naive CD4+ cells and displayed higher diversity. Older individuals had lower TCR beta diversity per million T cells (the decline was roughly linear).

A sample-barcoded 5' primer and a J-beta primer mix were used in a second PCR of about 7 to 12 cycles. Each CDR3 protein is one row after TCRdb ran MiXCR on the 5' RACE reads. This sample has about 1,500,000 distinct CDR3 sequences, with 42% found just once. Russia was home to the donors, healthy Caucasian individuals aged roughly 6 to 100. Germline V gene sequence: CDR1 DFQATT, CDR2 SNEGSKA (reference sequence). V was trimmed by 0 bases and J by 12 bases, leaving 12 bases between them. This CDR3 is 11 amino acids long. With respect to this clonotype: The antigen is undetermined.

The receptor was isolated from a woman under 30 in good health. The chain carries TRBV20-1 and TRBJ2-7, with a tentative D call TRBD2 (5 bases). Sequenced sample: blood. CDR3 sequence: CSAREEVARYF. The CDR3 bases are TGCAGTGCTAGAGAAGAGGTAGCGCGGTACTTC.